This T cell receptor (beta chain) was retrieved from a study of cytomegalovirus exposure and HLA in healthy donors. The study, taken as a whole, reports: V- and J-gene trimming of TCR beta was linked (in a later analysis) to a missense DCLRE1C variant. The only immune exposure information that was available was CMV serostatus. It was approximately 160 TCR beta chains that were listed as cytomegalovirus-associated. In a later analysis, DRB1 alleles had the most associated TCRs; HLA-C alleles the fewest.

On this clone: As yet, its antigen is unknown.

CDR3 length: 13 amino acids. V was trimmed by 5 bases and J by 5 bases, leaving 13 bases between them. Germline V gives CDR1 SGHRS, CDR2 YFSETQ. It was with 60 Vbeta and 13 Jbeta primers that the PCR ran. Measured with immunoSEQ multiplex PCR; TCRdb has only the in-frame clones, and not every one. In the table there are about 170,000 clones, about four fifths of which are singletons. The J gene is TRBJ2-5, the V gene TRBV5-1; tentatively, D is TRBD2 (6 bases). The specimen sequenced was PBMCs. The source is a man aged 30 to 39 in good health and CMV-seropositive. The CDR3 DNA sequence: TGCGCCAGCAGTCAAGGACGGGAGGAGACCCAGTACTTC. It is translated as CASSQGREETQYF.